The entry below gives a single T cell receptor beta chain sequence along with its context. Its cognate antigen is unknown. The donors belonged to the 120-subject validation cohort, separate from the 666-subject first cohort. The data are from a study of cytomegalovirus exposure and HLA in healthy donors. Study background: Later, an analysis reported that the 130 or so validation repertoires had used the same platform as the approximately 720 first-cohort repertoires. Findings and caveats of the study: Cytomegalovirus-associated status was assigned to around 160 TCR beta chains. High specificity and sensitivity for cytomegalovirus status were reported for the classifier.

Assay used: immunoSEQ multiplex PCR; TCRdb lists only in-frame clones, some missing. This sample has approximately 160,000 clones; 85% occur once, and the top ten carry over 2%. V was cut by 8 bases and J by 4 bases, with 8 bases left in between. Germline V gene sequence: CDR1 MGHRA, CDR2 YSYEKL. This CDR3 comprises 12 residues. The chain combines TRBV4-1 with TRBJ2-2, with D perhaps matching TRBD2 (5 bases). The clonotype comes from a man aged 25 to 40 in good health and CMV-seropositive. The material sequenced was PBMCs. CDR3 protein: CASAGVTGELFF. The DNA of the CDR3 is TGCGCCAGCGCGGGCGTCACCGGGGAGCTGTTTTTT.